The rows below give T cell receptor beta chains drawn from one sample of a study of technical replicates of blood from four donors. TCRdb's copy holds only in-frame clones and misses some; the assay was immunoSEQ multiplex PCR. This sample has tens of thousands of clones; less than 95% occur once, and the top ten carry less than 0.25%. Sequenced input: T cells isolated from PBMCs. These receptors were obtained from a human donor in good health. Both conserved end residues are part of each CDR3. The D gene is left open where the match is weak. Rows may omit the clone size; those that give it use once, few, many or a size class.

size | D | J | V | DNA | CDR3
- | - | TRBJ2-5 | TRBV5-1 | TGCGCCAGCAGCTTGTTGGCGGGCGGCGAGACCCAGTACTTC | CASSLLAGGETQYF
- | TRBD2 | TRBJ2-2 | TRBV5-1 | TGCGCCAGCAGCTTGGCGGCGGGGGGGCGTGTCACCGGGGAGCTGTTTTTT | CASSLAAGGRVTGELFF
- | TRBD1 | TRBJ1-1 | TRBV4-1 | TGCGCCAGCAGCCAAGATCAGGGGGCGGGGGAAGCTTTCTTT | CASSQDQGAGEAFF
- | - | TRBJ2-2 | TRBV5-6 | TGTGCCAGCAGCTCACCTACAGGGTACACCGGGGAGCTGTTTTTT | CASSSPTGYTGELFF
- | - | TRBJ2-2 | TRBV7-6 | TGTGCCAGCAGCTTAGCGGCGCCAGGGGTTGGCGGGGAGCTGTTTTTT | CASSLAAPGVGGELFF
- | TRBD1 | TRBJ1-5 | TRBV6-1 | TGTGCCAGCAGTGAGATACAGGGGTCGCAGCCCCAGCATTTT | CASSEIQGSQPQHF
- | - | TRBJ1-1 | TRBV7-9 | TGTGCCAGCAGCACCCTTAGCGCTGAAGCTTTCTTT | CASSTLSAEAFF
- | - | TRBJ2-7 | TRBV27 | TGTGCCAGCAGTTTCATACAGGGCCCCGTTCCCTACGAGCAGTACTTC | CASSFIQGPVPYEQYF
- | - | TRBJ2-1 | TRBV10-1 | TGCGCCGCATCTAGCGCGTCCTACAATGAGCAGTTCTTC | CAASSASYNEQFF
- | TRBD1 | TRBJ2-3 | TRBV30 | TGTGCCTGCGGGGGGACAGGGAGGTTTCTTGGGTGCAGCACAGATACGCAGTATTTT | CACGGTGRFLGCSTDTQYF
- | TRBD2 | TRBJ2-1 | TRBV7-8 | TGTGCCAGCAGCTTAGTGGAGCAGCGGGGTTGGGATGAGCAGTTCTTC | CASSLVEQRGWDEQFF
- | TRBD1 | TRBJ2-7 | TRBV25-1 | TGTGCCAGCAGTGAACCGTCCAGGGGGTTAGGGCAGTACTTC | CASSEPSRGLGQYF
- | - | TRBJ2-7 | TRBV29-1 | TGCAGCGTTGAAGATCCAACAGTCCGGCCCTACGAGCAGTACTTC | CSVEDPTVRPYEQYF
- | TRBD1 | TRBJ1-5 | TRBV7-9 | TGTGCCAGCAGCCCATATAGGGGGGACCGGACAGGGGACCAGCCCCAGCATTTT | CASSPYRGDRTGDQPQHF
- | - | TRBJ1-2 | TRBV15 | TGTGCCACCAGCAAAGCCGTGGGCTACACCTTC | CATSKAVGYTF
- | - | TRBJ1-5 | TRBV18 | TGTGCCAGCTCAACTTCCGACAGTCAGCCCCAGCATTTT | CASSTSDSQPQHF
- | - | TRBJ2-2 | TRBV19 | TGTGCCAGTACCCCCCGGCAGGGGGGTTTGAACACCGGGGAGCTGTTTTTT | CASTPRQGGLNTGELFF
- | TRBD1 | TRBJ1-4 | TRBV9 | TGTGCCAGCAGCACCCGGGACAGGTTAGGAGAAAAACTGTTTTTT | CASSTRDRLGEKLFF
- | - | TRBJ1-5 | TRBV4-1 | TGCGCCAGCAGACAAGTCCTCAGGGGTGTAAATCAGCCCCAGCATTTT | CASRQVLRGVNQPQHF
- | - | TRBJ2-1 | TRBV5-1 | TGCGCCAGCAGCTTCGGAGCTAGTCTGTCCTACAATGAGCAGTTCTTC | CASSFGASLSYNEQFF
- | TRBD2 | TRBJ2-1 | TRBV27 | TGTGCCAGCAGTTTACCGGGACTAGTCAATGAGCAGTTCTTC | CASSLPGLVNEQFF
- | - | TRBJ2-7 | TRBV27 | TGTGCCAGCAGTCTAAAGACACATAGCACAGGGTCGGACGAGCAGTACTTC | CASSLKTHSTGSDEQYF
few | - | TRBJ1-5 | TRBV7-6 | TGTGCCAGCAGCTTCCCATCCCGACAGAATAGCAATCAGCCCCAGCATTTT | CASSFPSRQNSNQPQHF
once | - | TRBJ1-1 | TRBV7-9 | TGTGCCAGCAGATCCACCTTCCGGGGGATGCAAAACACTGAAGCTTTCTTT | CASRSTFRGMQNTEAFF
- | - | TRBJ1-2 | TRBV5-4 | TGTGCCAGCCGTAAGGGGGTGGATGGCTACACCTTC | CASRKGVDGYTF
few | TRBD2 | TRBJ2-5 | TRBV4-2 | TGTGCCAGCAGCCAAGTGACTAGCGGGGGCCCCCTCGGAGAGACCCAGTACTTC | CASSQVTSGGPLGETQYF
- | - | TRBJ1-2 | TRBV29-1 | TGCAGCGTTATAGACTCTAACTATGGCTACACCTTC | CSVIDSNYGYTF
- | - | TRBJ2-2 | TRBV14 | TGTGCCAGCAGCTATGACCTAGATCGCTACACCGGGGAGCTGTTTTTT | CASSYDLDRYTGELFF
- | TRBD1 | TRBJ2-7 | TRBV5-5 | TGTGCCAGCAGCTCCGGAACCGGGACAGGGGTTCTCCCCTACGAGCAGTACTTC | CASSSGTGTGVLPYEQYF
- | TRBD2 | TRBJ2-1 | TRBV4-1 | TGCGCCAGCAGTATGGGGGGGAGCTCCTACAATGAGCAGTTCTTC | CASSMGGSSYNEQFF
- | - | TRBJ2-3 | TRBV5-1 | TGCGCCAGCAGCTTGGTCCCAGGAACTAGCACAGATACGCAGTATTTT | CASSLVPGTSTDTQYF
- | - | TRBJ1-4 | TRBV25-1 | TGTGCCAGCAGTGACCAACAGGGACATAATGAAAAACTGTTTTTT | CASSDQQGHNEKLFF
- | TRBD2 | TRBJ2-1 | TRBV6-5 | TGTGCCAGCAGTTACGCGGGAGGTAGTTCCAATGAGCAGTTCTTC | CASSYAGGSSNEQFF
- | TRBD2 | TRBJ2-3 | TRBV7-9 | TGTGCCAGCAGCTCTGGACTAGCGTCAGATACGCAGTATTTT | CASSSGLASDTQYF
- | - | TRBJ2-1 | TRBV7-2 | TGTGCCAGCAGCTTAGTGGGCCGTTACAATGAGCAGTTCTTC | CASSLVGRYNEQFF
- | TRBD1 | TRBJ2-7 | TRBV5-6 | TGTGCCAGCAGCTTATGGGGACAGGTTCCCTACGAGCAGTACTTC | CASSLWGQVPYEQYF
- | - | TRBJ1-1 | TRBV19 | TGTGCCAGTAGTATGACACTCATGAACACTGAAGCTTTCTTT | CASSMTLMNTEAFF
- | TRBD1 | TRBJ1-4 | TRBV5-1 | TGCGCCAGCAGCTTGGAGGGACAGTCGAATGAAAAACTGTTTTTT | CASSLEGQSNEKLFF
- | - | TRBJ1-2 | TRBV9 | TGTGCCAGCAGCCCATCCGGGGGGGGCGCGTATGGCTACACCTTC | CASSPSGGGAYGYTF
once | TRBD2 | TRBJ2-3 | TRBV10-3 | TGTGCCATCAGTGTGGCGGGAGGGTCTGGAGATACGCAGTATTTT | CAISVAGGSGDTQYF
- | - | TRBJ1-1 | TRBV7-2 | TGTGCCAGCAGCTTGGGGCTTCGAACTGAAGCTTTCTTT | CASSLGLRTEAFF
- | - | TRBJ2-1 | TRBV7-2 | TGTGCCAGCAGCTCCCCCCAACACGGAGGGGAGGATAACAATGAGCAGTTCTTC | CASSSPQHGGEDNNEQFF
- | - | TRBJ2-2 | TRBV13 | TGTGCCAGCAGCTCCGAGTGGAACACCGGGGAGCTGTTTTTT | CASSSEWNTGELFF
- | - | TRBJ2-2 | TRBV27 | TGTGCCAGCAGTTTAGGGCAGGGGCGGAAGAACACCGGGGAGCTGTTTTTT | CASSLGQGRKNTGELFF
- | TRBD1 | TRBJ2-2 | TRBV6-1 | TGTGCCAGCATTTGGAGACAGGGGGCCACCGGGGAGCTGTTTTTT | CASIWRQGATGELFF
- | TRBD2 | TRBJ2-1 | TRBV5-6 | TGTGCCAGCAGCTTGGTTAAGCGGGAGCCATTGAAGCAGTTCTTC | CASSLVKREPLKQFF
- | - | TRBJ1-2 | TRBV28 | TGTGCCAGCACTAATAACTATGGCTACACCTTC | CASTNNYGYTF
- | TRBD1 | TRBJ1-1 | TRBV2 | TGTGCCAGCGGCAGGGGGATGAACACTGAAGCTTTCTTT | CASGRGMNTEAFF
- | TRBD1 | TRBJ1-1 | TRBV18 | TGTGCCAGCTCACGGTCAACGGGACAGCTGAACACTGAAGCTTTCTTT | CASSRSTGQLNTEAFF
- | - | TRBJ2-7 | TRBV5-8 | TGTGCCAGCAGCTTGTATGTTTTCGAGCAGTACTTC | CASSLYVFEQYF